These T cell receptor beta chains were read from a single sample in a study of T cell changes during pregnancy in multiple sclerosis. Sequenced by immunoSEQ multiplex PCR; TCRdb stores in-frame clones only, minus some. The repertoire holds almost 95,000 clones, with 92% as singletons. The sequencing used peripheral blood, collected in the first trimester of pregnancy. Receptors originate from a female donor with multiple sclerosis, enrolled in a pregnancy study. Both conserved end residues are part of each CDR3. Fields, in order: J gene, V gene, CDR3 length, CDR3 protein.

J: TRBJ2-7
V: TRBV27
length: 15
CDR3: CASTLTGGGGYEQYF

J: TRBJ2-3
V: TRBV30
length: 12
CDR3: CAWSLTSDTQYF

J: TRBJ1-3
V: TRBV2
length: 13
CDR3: CASTPGGSNTIYF

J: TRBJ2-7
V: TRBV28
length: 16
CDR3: CASSRFSGTVFYEQYF

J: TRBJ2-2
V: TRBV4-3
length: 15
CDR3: CASSRRLDSTGELFF

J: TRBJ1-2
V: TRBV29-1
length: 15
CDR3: CSVIGQGAEGYGYTF

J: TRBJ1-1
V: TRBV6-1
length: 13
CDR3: CASSAFRDSEAFF

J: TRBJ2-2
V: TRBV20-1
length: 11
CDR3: CSAIATGELFF

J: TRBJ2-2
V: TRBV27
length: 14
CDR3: CASSYQGNTGELFF

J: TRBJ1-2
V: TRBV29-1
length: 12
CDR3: CSVSGGVGGYTF

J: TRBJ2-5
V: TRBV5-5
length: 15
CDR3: CASSLAEVRLETQYF

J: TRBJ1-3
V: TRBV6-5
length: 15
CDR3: CASSRQPFSGNTIYF

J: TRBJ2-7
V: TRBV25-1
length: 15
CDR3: CASSPHLGAPYEQYF

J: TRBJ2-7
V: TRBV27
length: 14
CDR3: CASSLTSGSYEQYF

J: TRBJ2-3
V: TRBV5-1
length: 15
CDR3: CASSLDRGSTDTQYF

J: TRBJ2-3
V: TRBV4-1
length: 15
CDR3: CASSQDVGRGVTQYF